This entry concerns a single T cell receptor beta chain. Its antigen is still unknown. CD4+ T cells from unexposed donors were obtained before the COVID-19 pandemic (2011-2018). The cells were cultured for over eight days before CD4+ T cells were isolated. Sequencing used immunoSEQ multiplex PCR; TCRdb keeps in-frame clones, though not all of them. This sample has fewer than 25,000 clones, with about 81% found just once. The data belong to a study of CD4 T cells in relation to SARS-CoV-2 and coronaviruses. The junction had 7 bases not matched to a gene; V was cut back by 6 bases and J by 3 bases. The CDR3 is 14 residues long. Germline CDR1 reads SGHVS; CDR2 reads FNYEAQ.

The sample comprised CD4+ T cells from PBMCs, cultured in vitro. The sequence came from a human donor in good health. The chain joins TRBV7-6 to TRBJ2-5, with TRBD2 matching over 7 bases. The CDR3 bases are TGTGCCAGCAGTCCCGGGACTAACAAAGAGACCCAGTACTTC. This codes for CASSPGTNKETQYF.